Listed below are T cell receptor beta chains from one sample, sequenced in a study of blood T cell repertoires in COVID-19. The assay was immunoSEQ multiplex PCR, and TCRdb's table has in-frame clones only and misses some. The table includes approximately 180,000 clones, roughly 84% detected once. The specimen was peripheral blood. The receptors come from a woman aged 40 to 50 with COVID-19, enrolled during active disease. CDR3s include the opening cysteine and the closing phenylalanine or tryptophan. Fields, in order: clone size, J gene, D gene, CDR3 length, V gene, CDR3 protein, CDR3 DNA. A D gene is named only where the DNA matches it firmly. Clone size is given for some rows only: seen once, a few or many times, or a class if the clone is expanded.

few	TRBJ2-2	TRBD1	15	TRBV9	CASSVGQGGTGELFF	TGTGCCAGCAGCGTGGGACAGGGGGGAACCGGGGAGCTGTTTTTT
-	TRBJ1-1	-	11	TRBV27	CASRGGTEAFF	TGTGCCAGCAGGGGGGGAACTGAAGCTTTCTTT
-	TRBJ1-2	-	13	TRBV9	CASSLRLYYGYTF	TGTGCCAGCAGCTTGAGGCTGTACTATGGCTACACCTTC
few	TRBJ1-6	-	13	TRBV4-1	CASSPGEVSPLHF	TGCGCCAGCAGCCCCGGTGAGGTTTCACCCCTCCACTTT
-	TRBJ2-3	-	14	TRBV5-1	CASSLVSYTDTQYF	TGCGCCAGCAGCTTGGTATCCTACACAGATACGCAGTATTTT
-	TRBJ2-7	TRBD2	15	TRBV11-1	CASSLLAGGVNEQYF	TGTGCCAGCAGCTTACTAGCGGGAGGGGTTAACGAGCAGTACTTC
once	TRBJ2-1	-	14	TRBV9	CASSGGLQGNEQFF	TGTGCCAGCAGCGGGGGACTGCAGGGCAATGAGCAGTTCTTC
-	TRBJ1-3	-	14	TRBV19	CASSTGNSGNTIYF	TGTGCCAGTAGCACAGGGAACTCTGGAAACACCATATATTTT
-	TRBJ1-6	TRBD1	19	TRBV3-1/TRBV3-2	CASSQDLMGQGAPNSPLHF	TGTGCCAGCAGCCAAGATCTGATGGGGCAGGGGGCCCCCAATTCACCCCTCCACTTT
-	TRBJ1-1	-	16	TRBV7-8	CASSLASGFSNTEAFF	TGTGCCAGCAGCTTAGCGTCCGGGTTTTCGAACACTGAAGCTTTCTTT
once	TRBJ1-1	-	17	TRBV7-3	CASSFLSGGGRNTEAFF	TGTGCCAGCAGCTTCCTATCAGGCGGGGGAAGGAACACTGAAGCTTTCTTT
-	TRBJ1-4	-	13	TRBV11-2	CASSLDQQPEPVF	TGTGCCAGCAGCTTAGATCAACAGCCCGAGCCAGTCTTT
once	TRBJ2-7	TRBD2	15	TRBV9	CASSVGLAGIHEQYF	TGTGCCAGCAGCGTAGGTCTAGCGGGCATCCACGAGCAGTACTTC
-	TRBJ1-3	TRBD1	15	TRBV19	CASSNQGDPGNTIYF	TGTGCCAGTAGCAATCAGGGGGATCCTGGAAACACCATATATTTT
-	TRBJ2-7	TRBD2	14	TRBV27	CASSSGTIIYEQYF	TGTGCCAGCAGTTCCGGGACTATTATCTACGAGCAGTACTTC
-	TRBJ1-2	TRBD1	12	TRBV2	CAPRGEAYGYTF	TGTGCCCCCAGGGGGGAGGCCTATGGCTACACCTTC
-	TRBJ2-1	-	12	TRBV5-1	CATLKGGNEQFF	TGCGCCACCTTAAAGGGGGGGAATGAGCAGTTCTTC
-	TRBJ1-4	-	12	TRBV6-5	CASARTDEKLFF	TGTGCCAGCGCTAGGACAGATGAAAAACTGTTTTTT
-	TRBJ2-7	-	14	TRBV11-3	CASSLGGGHFEQYF	TGTGCCAGCAGCTTAGGGGGAGGACACTTCGAGCAGTACTTC
-	TRBJ1-1	-	14	TRBV5-4	CASSLVGQGSEAFF	TGTGCCAGCAGCTTGGTGGGCCAGGGGTCTGAAGCTTTCTTT
-	TRBJ2-7	-	16	TRBV18	CASSRREYMGSYEQYF	TGTGCCAGCTCGCGTCGGGAGTACATGGGCTCCTACGAGCAGTACTTC
-	TRBJ1-2	TRBD1	16	TRBV27	CASSFAPQTGLGGYTF	TGTGCCAGCAGTTTCGCCCCTCAGACAGGGCTGGGGGGCTACACCTTC
-	TRBJ2-7	TRBD1	16	TRBV6-4	CASSDSKGQGTYEQYF	TGTGCCAGCAGTGACTCGAAGGGACAGGGGACCTACGAGCAGTACTTC
-	TRBJ2-2	TRBD1	15	TRBV5-1	CASSSGDRDAGELFF	TGCGCCAGCAGCTCCGGGGACAGGGATGCCGGGGAGCTGTTTTTT
few	TRBJ2-1	-	15	TRBV6-4	CATSEEASSYNEQFF	TGTGCCACCTCAGAGGAAGCGAGCTCCTACAATGAGCAGTTCTTC
-	TRBJ2-1	TRBD2	17	TRBV4-1	CASSQGWTRKPGGEQFF	TGCGCCAGCAGCCAAGGTTGGACTAGGAAGCCGGGGGGTGAGCAGTTCTTC
-	TRBJ1-5	-	15	TRBV5-4	CASSGSPNSNQPQHF	TGTGCCAGCAGCGGCAGTCCGAATTCTAATCAGCCCCAGCATTTT
-	TRBJ2-3	TRBD2	16	TRBV7-6	CASKVGASGASDTQYF	TGTGCCAGCAAAGTTGGGGCTAGCGGGGCGTCAGATACGCAGTATTTT
-	TRBJ1-1	TRBD1	15	TRBV5-4	CASSLKQGEGTEAFF	TGTGCCAGCAGCTTGAAACAGGGGGAAGGCACTGAAGCTTTCTTT
few	TRBJ1-5	TRBD1	15	TRBV19	CASSWGQNSNQPQHF	TGTGCCAGTAGTTGGGGACAGAATAGCAATCAGCCCCAGCATTTT
-	TRBJ1-2	TRBD1	15	TRBV6-5	CASSFPAGTGDGYTF	TGTGCCAGCAGTTTCCCAGCCGGGACAGGGGATGGCTACACCTTC
-	TRBJ1-1	-	12	TRBV28	CATADRNTEAFF	TGTGCCACCGCGGACAGGAACACTGAAGCTTTCTTT
-	TRBJ1-1	-	15	TRBV6-5	CASSPRGTYIAEAFF	TGTGCCAGCAGTCCCCGGGGGACCTACATCGCTGAAGCTTTCTTT
few	TRBJ1-1	-	15	TRBV14	CASSQGTGSWAEAFF	TGTGCCAGCAGCCAGGGGACTGGGAGTTGGGCTGAAGCTTTCTTT
-	TRBJ2-4	-	13	TRBV18	CASSPPEGNIQYF	TGTGCCAGCTCACCACCGGAGGGGAATATTCAGTACTTC
once	TRBJ2-1	TRBD1	15	TRBV24-1	CATSDPPGQYNEQFF	TGTGCCACCAGTGATCCACCGGGACAGTACAATGAGCAGTTCTTC
-	TRBJ2-7	-	12	TRBV29-1	CSVGGQHYEQYF	TGCAGCGTTGGAGGACAACACTACGAGCAGTACTTC
-	TRBJ2-3	TRBD2	16	TRBV4-2	CASSQEDGGASDTQYF	TGTGCCAGCAGCCAAGAGGACGGGGGGGCCTCAGATACGCAGTATTTT
-	TRBJ2-7	TRBD1	13	TRBV10-3	CAIRAGTGDEQYF	TGTGCCATCAGGGCCGGGACAGGGGACGAGCAGTACTTC
-	TRBJ1-1	-	14	TRBV10-3	CAIREGAGNTEAFF	TGTGCCATCAGGGAGGGTGCGGGGAACACTGAAGCTTTCTTT
-	TRBJ1-1	TRBD1	14	TRBV5-6	CASSRTGMNTEAFF	TGTGCCAGCAGCAGGACAGGGATGAACACTGAAGCTTTCTTT
once	TRBJ1-4	TRBD1	11	TRBV20-1	CSATQGGKLFF	TGCAGTGCTACCCAGGGGGGAAAACTGTTTTTT
-	TRBJ2-7	-	16	TRBV7-9	CASSANWEARMDEQYF	TGTGCCAGCAGCGCTAATTGGGAGGCGAGAATGGACGAGCAGTACTTC
-	TRBJ1-1	-	12	TRBV27	CASSDTGTEAFF	TGTGCCAGCAGTGACACAGGGACTGAAGCTTTCTTT
-	TRBJ1-2	-	17	TRBV27	CASSLSRPGQLLYGYTF	TGTGCCAGCAGTTTATCGAGGCCGGGTCAACTGCTGTATGGCTACACCTTC
-	TRBJ2-3	-	15	TRBV10-3	CAISESDRPSDTQYF	TGTGCCATCAGTGAAAGTGACAGGCCAAGCGATACGCAGTATTTT
-	TRBJ2-1	TRBD1	13	TRBV6-4	CASSVGQNNEQFF	TGTGCCAGCAGTGTGGGACAGAACAATGAGCAGTTCTTC
-	TRBJ1-4	-	14	TRBV4-1	CASSQSRVWEKLFF	TGCGCCAGCAGCCAAAGCAGGGTCTGGGAAAAACTGTTTTTT
once	TRBJ1-1	TRBD1	14	TRBV28	CASQGDSVNTEAFF	TGTGCCAGCCAGGGGGACAGCGTGAACACTGAAGCTTTCTTT
-	TRBJ2-7	-	13	TRBV27	CASSLSRFYGQYF	TGTGCCAGCAGTTTATCGAGGTTCTACGGGCAGTACTTC